This record looks at one T cell receptor beta chain sequence and its context. Its matching antigen is unknown. This record belongs to a study of CD8+CD57+ T cells in acquired aplastic anemia. Study-level information: DNA per sorted CD4+ or CD8+ sample ranged about 0.2 to 27.4 ug, averaging about 3 ug. Findings and caveats of the study: Patients and controls had in common 25 to 30 CD8+ CDR3 sequences.

According to the study, genomic DNA was the template for TCR beta VDJ and CDR3 profiling. TCRdb fed the reads into MiXCR, producing one record per CDR3 protein. The table records some 120,000 distinct CDR3 sequences, 48% of them present only once. The CDR3 is made up of 14 amino acids. The ends lost 6 bases at V and 9 bases at J; junction bases unmatched: 9. Per the germline V gene, CDR1 is SGDLS and CDR2 is YYNGEE. The rearrangement joins TRBV9 to TRBJ2-1, with 10 bases that match TRBD2. This clonotype was obtained from a human donor in good health, serving as a control. The sample consisted of sorted CD4+, CD8+, or CD8+CD57+ T cells (not recorded which) from PBMCs. CDR3 amino acids: CASNQRGGRLEQFF. CDR3 nucleotide sequence: TGTGCCAGCAACCAGCGGGGGGGCCGGCTTGAGCAGTTCTTC.